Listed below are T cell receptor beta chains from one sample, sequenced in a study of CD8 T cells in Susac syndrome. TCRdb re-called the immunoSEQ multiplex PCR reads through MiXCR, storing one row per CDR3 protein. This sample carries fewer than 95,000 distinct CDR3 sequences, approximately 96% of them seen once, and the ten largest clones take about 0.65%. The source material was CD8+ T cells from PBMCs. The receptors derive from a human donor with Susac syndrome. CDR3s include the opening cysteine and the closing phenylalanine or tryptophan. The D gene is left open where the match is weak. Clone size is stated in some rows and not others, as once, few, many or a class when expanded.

CDR3aa: CASSVDAELGEPQHF; CDR3nt: TGTGCCAGCAGCGTAGACGCGGAATTAGGGGAGCCCCAGCATTTT; j_gene: TRBJ1-5; d_gene: NA; abundance: NA; v_gene: TRBV9
CDR3aa: CASLGQNSGNTIYF; CDR3nt: TGTGCCAGCTTGGGACAGAACTCTGGAAACACCATATATTTT; j_gene: TRBJ1-3; d_gene: TRBD1; abundance: once; v_gene: TRBV3-1
CDR3aa: CASSLWAGGGEKLFF; CDR3nt: TGCGCCAGCAGCTTGTGGGCAGGGGGCGGTGAAAAACTGTTTTTT; j_gene: TRBJ1-4; d_gene: TRBD1; abundance: NA; v_gene: TRBV5-1
CDR3aa: CASSQASGTYNEQFF; CDR3nt: TGTGCCAGCAGCCAAGCTAGCGGCACCTACAATGAGCAGTTCTTC; j_gene: TRBJ2-1; d_gene: TRBD2; abundance: once; v_gene: TRBV3-1
CDR3aa: CASSASGTGNEKLFF; CDR3nt: TGCGCCAGCAGCGCCTCCGGGACAGGGAACGAGAAACTGTTTTTT; j_gene: TRBJ1-4; d_gene: TRBD1; abundance: NA; v_gene: TRBV5-1
CDR3aa: CASSVGGGYGYTF; CDR3nt: TGTGCCAGCAGCGTAGGGGGGGGATATGGCTACACCTTC; j_gene: TRBJ1-2; d_gene: NA; abundance: NA; v_gene: TRBV9
CDR3aa: CASSGRSGVSTDTQYF; CDR3nt: TGTGCCAGCAGCGGGCGTAGCGGGGTGAGCACAGATACGCAGTATTTT; j_gene: TRBJ2-3; d_gene: TRBD2; abundance: NA; v_gene: TRBV9
CDR3aa: CAWSVQGDDQPQHF; CDR3nt: TGTGCCTGGAGTGTACAGGGGGACGATCAGCCCCAGCATTTT; j_gene: TRBJ1-5; d_gene: TRBD1; abundance: NA; v_gene: TRBV30
CDR3aa: CASSLGPTGQPQHF; CDR3nt: TGTGCCAGCAGCTTAGGTCCGACCGGTCAGCCCCAGCATTTT; j_gene: TRBJ1-5; d_gene: NA; abundance: NA; v_gene: TRBV11-2
CDR3aa: CASSDVSTNEKLFF; CDR3nt: TGCGCCAGCAGTGACGTCTCAACTAATGAAAAACTGTTTTTT; j_gene: TRBJ1-4; d_gene: NA; abundance: NA; v_gene: TRBV10-2
CDR3aa: CASRDSSGNTIYF; CDR3nt: TGTGCCAGCAGGGATTCCTCTGGAAACACCATATATTTT; j_gene: TRBJ1-3; d_gene: NA; abundance: NA; v_gene: TRBV7-8
CDR3aa: CASSYGGEETQYF; CDR3nt: TGTGCCAGCAGTTACGGGGGCGAAGAGACCCAGTACTTC; j_gene: TRBJ2-5; d_gene: NA; abundance: NA; v_gene: TRBV6-5
CDR3aa: CSARDDRLTEAFF; CDR3nt: TGCAGTGCTAGAGATGATCGGCTCACTGAAGCTTTCTTT; j_gene: TRBJ1-1; d_gene: NA; abundance: NA; v_gene: TRBV20-1
CDR3aa: CSAPSGTGGRSPLHF; CDR3nt: TGCAGTGCCCCGAGTGGGACAGGGGGAAGGTCACCCCTCCACTTT; j_gene: TRBJ1-6; d_gene: TRBD1; abundance: NA; v_gene: TRBV20-1
CDR3aa: CASSRNKNYGYTF; CDR3nt: TGTGCCAGCAGCCGGAACAAAAACTATGGCTACACCTTC; j_gene: TRBJ1-2; d_gene: NA; abundance: once; v_gene: TRBV11-2
CDR3aa: CASSLQATNEKLFF; CDR3nt: TGTGCCAGCAGCTTACAAGCAACTAATGAAAAACTGTTTTTT; j_gene: TRBJ1-4; d_gene: NA; abundance: NA; v_gene: TRBV7-2
CDR3aa: CASSWWDSNQPQHF; CDR3nt: TGTGCCAGTAGTTGGTGGGATAGCAATCAGCCCCAGCATTTT; j_gene: TRBJ1-5; d_gene: NA; abundance: NA; v_gene: TRBV19
CDR3aa: CASSERGVADTQYF; CDR3nt: TGTGCCAGCAGTGAGCGGGGGGTGGCAGATACGCAGTATTTT; j_gene: TRBJ2-3; d_gene: TRBD2; abundance: NA; v_gene: TRBV25-1
CDR3aa: CATSRDGSYEQYF; CDR3nt: TGTGCCACCAGCAGAGACGGCTCCTACGAGCAGTACTTC; j_gene: TRBJ2-7; d_gene: NA; abundance: NA; v_gene: TRBV15
CDR3aa: CSAYRDRVSYEQYF; CDR3nt: TGCAGTGCTTACCGGGACAGAGTCTCCTACGAGCAGTACTTC; j_gene: TRBJ2-7; d_gene: TRBD1; abundance: NA; v_gene: TRBV20-1
CDR3aa: CSARGGIADTQYF; CDR3nt: TGCAGTGCTAGAGGGGGAATCGCAGATACGCAGTATTTT; j_gene: TRBJ2-3; d_gene: NA; abundance: NA; v_gene: TRBV20-1
CDR3aa: CASSQDVVMLEAFF; CDR3nt: TGCGCCAGCAGCCAAGATGTGGTAATGCTGGAAGCTTTCTTT; j_gene: TRBJ1-1; d_gene: NA; abundance: few; v_gene: TRBV4-1